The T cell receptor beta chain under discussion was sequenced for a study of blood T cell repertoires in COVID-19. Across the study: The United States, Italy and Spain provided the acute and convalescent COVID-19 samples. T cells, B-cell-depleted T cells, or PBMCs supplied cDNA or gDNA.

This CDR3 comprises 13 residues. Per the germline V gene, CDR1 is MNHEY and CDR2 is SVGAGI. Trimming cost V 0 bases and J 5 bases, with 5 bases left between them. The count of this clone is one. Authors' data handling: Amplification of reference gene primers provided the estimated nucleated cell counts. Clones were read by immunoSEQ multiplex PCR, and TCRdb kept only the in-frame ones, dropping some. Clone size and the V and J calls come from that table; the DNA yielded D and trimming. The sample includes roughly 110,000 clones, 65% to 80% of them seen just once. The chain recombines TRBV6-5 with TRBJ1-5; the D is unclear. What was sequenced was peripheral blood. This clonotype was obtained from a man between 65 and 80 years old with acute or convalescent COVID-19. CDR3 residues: CASSYSSHQPQHF. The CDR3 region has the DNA TGTGCCAGCAGTTACTCGAGTCATCAGCCCCAGCATTTT.